Each of the 14 T cell receptor beta chains below was sequenced from the same sample in a study of OX40 agonist ivuxolimab in advanced cancers. Measured with immunoSEQ multiplex PCR; TCRdb has only the in-frame clones, and not every one. Of 85,000 to 120,000 clones in the sample, roughly nine tenths were seen once. The sample here was CD4+ or CD8+ T cells sorted from blood, taken in a trial of the OX40 agonist ivuxolimab. These TCRs come from an adult with an advanced solid tumor such as melanoma, head and neck, liver or kidney cancer.

The rearrangement uses TRBV18 and TRBJ1-6, with D possibly being TRBD1 (5 bases). CDR3 length: 17 amino acids. Between the trimmed V and J ends, which lost 2 bases and 9 bases, there was a span of 20 bases. Germline values: CDR1 KGHSH, CDR2 LQKENI. The CDR3 DNA follows: TGTGCCAGCTCACCAAGTAACGACAGACTTTTAGGTTCACCCCTCCACTTT. Translation: CASSPSNDRLLGSPLHF.

The V gene is TRBV28, the J gene TRBJ1-6, with a possible D match to TRBD1 (6 bases). Germline values: CDR1 MDHEN, CDR2 SYDVKM. This CDR3 contains 16 residues. Deletions cut 6 bases from V and 0 bases from J, with 12 bases between. The DNA of the CDR3 is TGTGCCAGCAGAACTACAGGGAGCTCCTATAATTCACCCCTCCACTTT. Protein product: CASRTTGSSYNSPLHF.

The chain links TRBV18 to TRBJ2-7; no reliable D call. There are 15 residues in the CDR3. Germline values: CDR1 KGHSH, CDR2 LQKENI. V was cut by 0 bases and J by 2 bases, with 11 bases left in between. The CDR3: CASSPPGGSPYEQYF. The DNA of the CDR3 is TGTGCCAGCTCACCACCGGGTGGCAGCCCCTACGAGCAGTACTTC.

The gene calls are TRBV6-5 and TRBJ1-2; no firm D call. The CDR3 totals 16 residues. The germline V gene encodes CDR1 MNHEY and CDR2 SVGAGI. V was trimmed by 0 bases and J by 5 bases, leaving 16 bases between them. The CDR3 region has the DNA TGTGCCAGCAGTTACTCAGGGTACGGAGGAGGTTATGGCTACACCTTC. Translating gives CASSYSGYGGGYGYTF.

This chain connects TRBV6-6 to TRBJ2-7, with no clear D. V lost 0 bases to trimming and J lost 1 base, with 7 bases between them. Per germline, CDR1 MNHNY and CDR2 SVGAGI (reference sequence). The CDR3 runs to 14 residues. The CDR3 bases are TGTGCCAGCAGTTACTCGGTCGGGTCCTACGAGCAGTACTTC. This gives the protein CASSYSVGSYEQYF.

The chain carries TRBV5-4 and TRBJ2-6, with TRBD1 matching over 7 bases. Trimming removed 5 bases from V and 2 bases from J; junction bases left unmatched: 7. The CDR3 sequence is 16 residues long. Germline assignment: CDR1 SGHNT and CDR2 YYREEE (reference sequence). CDR3 loop: CASSTAGTAGANVLTF. In nucleotides, the CDR3 is TGTGCCAGCAGTACGGCCGGGACAGCTGGGGCCAACGTCCTGACTTTC.

This clone has just one count. This sequence joins TRBV25-1 and TRBJ2-7; 8 bases agree with TRBD2. The trim removed 5 bases at V and 1 base at J, leaving 1 base unmatched. This CDR3 spans 13 amino acids. Germline CDR1 is MGHDK and CDR2 is SYGVNS. The CDR3: CASSLAGSYEQYF. In DNA, the CDR3 is TGTGCCAGCAGTTTAGCGGGGTCCTACGAGCAGTACTTC.

The chain joins TRBV30 to TRBJ1-2, with no clear D. The V gene lost 4 bases and the J gene lost 4 bases, with 10 bases spanning the gap. This CDR3 comprises 12 residues. The germline V gene has CDR1 GTSNPN and CDR2 SVGIG (reference sequence). The CDR3 nucleotides are TGTGCCTGGACCGTCACCTCCTATGGCTACACCTTC. It translates to CAWTVTSYGYTF.

The chain joins TRBV7-8 to TRBJ1-1, with D uncertain. The length of the CDR3 is 12 residues. Trimming removed 1 base at V and 6 bases at J, with 6 bases between. Germline V CDR1 and CDR2: SGHVS, FQNEAQ. CDR3 in amino acids: CASSLVGAEAFF. CDR3 sequence (DNA): TGTGCCAGCAGCTTAGTCGGCGCTGAAGCTTTCTTT.

The V and J genes are TRBV28 and TRBJ2-2, with TRBD1 identical over 10 bases. This CDR3 has 13 residues. J was trimmed by 8 bases and V by 10 bases; bases with no gene match: 7. Germline V gene lookup returns CDR1 MDHEN and CDR2 SYDVKM. This chain's CDR3 is CATRTGGMGELFF. CDR3 nucleotide sequence: TGTGCCACAAGGACAGGGGGAATGGGGGAGCTGTTTTTT.

The V and J genes are TRBV11-3 and TRBJ2-3; the match to TRBD2 covers 7 bases. In germline, CDR1 is SGHNT, CDR2 YENEEA. The CDR3 has 15 amino acids. The trim removed 1 base at V and 4 bases at J, leaving 5 bases unmatched. CDR3 residues: CASSLVAGVSDTQYF. For the CDR3, the DNA is TGTGCCAGCAGCTTAGTGGCGGGGGTCTCAGATACGCAGTATTTT.

The chain employs TRBV19 and TRBJ2-2; TRBD2 matches at 7 bases. The V segment lost 6 bases and the J segment 6 bases; nucleotides outside the gene matches: 13. This CDR3 comprises 16 residues. Germline CDR1 reads LNHDA; CDR2 reads SQIVND (reference sequence). The CDR3 DNA reads as TGTGCCAGTAGCCTACGAATAGCGGGCGAGGCCGGGGAGCTGTTTTTT. Its protein is CASSLRIAGEAGELFF.

This clone was seen only once. The CDR3 region is CASSENRGAGNTIYF. As DNA, the CDR3 is TGTGCCAGCAGTGAGAACAGGGGCGCTGGAAACACCATATATTTT. The chain employs TRBV6-1 and TRBJ1-3, with TRBD1 identical over 7 bases. The CDR3 runs 15 residues. Trimming at V came to 3 bases and at J to 2 bases, leaving 4 bases not matched to a gene. CDR1 MNHNS and CDR2 SASEGT come from the germline V gene.

The chain recombines TRBV18 with TRBJ1-5, with TRBD1 matching 7 bases. The germline V gene encodes CDR1 KGHSH and CDR2 LQKENI. The CDR3 covers 14 residues. The V segment lost 3 bases and the J segment 4 bases; nucleotides outside the gene matches: 3. Here the CDR3 reads CASSPRDRNQPQHF. CDR3 DNA: TGTGCCAGCTCACCCCGGGACAGAAATCAGCCCCAGCATTTT.